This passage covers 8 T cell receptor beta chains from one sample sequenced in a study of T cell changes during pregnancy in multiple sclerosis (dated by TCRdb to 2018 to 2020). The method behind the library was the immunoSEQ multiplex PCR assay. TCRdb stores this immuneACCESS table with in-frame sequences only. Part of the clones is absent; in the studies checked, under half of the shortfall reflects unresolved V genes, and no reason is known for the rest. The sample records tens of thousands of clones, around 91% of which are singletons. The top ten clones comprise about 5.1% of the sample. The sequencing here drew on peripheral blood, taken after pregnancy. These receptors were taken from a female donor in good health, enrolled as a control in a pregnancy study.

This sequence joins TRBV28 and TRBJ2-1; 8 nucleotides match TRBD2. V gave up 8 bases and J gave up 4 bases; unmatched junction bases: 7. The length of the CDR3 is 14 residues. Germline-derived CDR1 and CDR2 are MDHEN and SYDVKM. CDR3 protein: CASDLAGPYNEQFF. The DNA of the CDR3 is TGTGCCAGCGATCTAGCGGGCCCGTACAATGAGCAGTTCTTC.

The CDR3 sequence: CASSLDWLAGGGTGELFF. The CDR3 DNA reads TGTGCCAGCAGTTTGGACTGGCTAGCGGGAGGAGGAACCGGGGAGCTGTTTTTT. The chain is built from TRBV27 and TRBJ2-2; 11 bases are a match to TRBD2. This CDR3 is built from 18 residues. After removal of 3 bases from V and 5 bases from J, the junction contained 11 bases not matched to a gene. Germline V gives CDR1 MNHEY, CDR2 SMNVEV (reference sequence).

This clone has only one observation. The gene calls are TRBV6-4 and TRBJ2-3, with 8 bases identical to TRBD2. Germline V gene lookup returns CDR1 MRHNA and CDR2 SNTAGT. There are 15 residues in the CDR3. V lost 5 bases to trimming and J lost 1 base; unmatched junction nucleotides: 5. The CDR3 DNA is TGTGCCAGCAGTTCCATAGCGGGACGCACAGATACGCAGTATTTT. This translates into CASSSIAGRTDTQYF.

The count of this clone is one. The CDR3 protein is CASSVGGYGYGYTF. CDR3 nucleotides: TGTGCCAGCAGCGTAGGAGGGTACGGCTATGGCTACACCTTC. This chain uses TRBV9 with TRBJ1-2; D call uncertain. V was cut by 0 bases and J by 4 bases, with 10 bases left in between. Germline CDR1 SGDLS, CDR2 YYNGEE. This CDR3 comprises 14 residues.

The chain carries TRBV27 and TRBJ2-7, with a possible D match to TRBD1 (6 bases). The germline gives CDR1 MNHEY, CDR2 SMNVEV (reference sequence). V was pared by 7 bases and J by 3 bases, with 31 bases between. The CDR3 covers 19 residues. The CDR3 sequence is CASTISAQFGGLRVYEQYF. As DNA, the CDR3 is TGTGCCAGCACTATTTCCGCTCAGTTTGGGGGCCTAAGGGTCTACGAGCAGTACTTC.

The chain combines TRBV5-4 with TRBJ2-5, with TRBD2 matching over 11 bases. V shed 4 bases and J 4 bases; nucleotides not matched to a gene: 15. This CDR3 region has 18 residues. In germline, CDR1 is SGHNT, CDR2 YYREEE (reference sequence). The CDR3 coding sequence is TGTGCCAGCAGCGCGAAGAGGCCACTAGCGGGGGTCGTAGAGACCCAGTACTTC. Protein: CASSAKRPLAGVVETQYF. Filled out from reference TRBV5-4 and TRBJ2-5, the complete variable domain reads ETGVTQSPTHLIKTRGQQVTLRCSSQSGHNTVSWYQQALGQGPQFIFQYYREEENGRGNFPPRFSGLQFPNYSSELNVNALELDDSALYLCASSAKRPLAGVVETQYFGPGTRLLVL.

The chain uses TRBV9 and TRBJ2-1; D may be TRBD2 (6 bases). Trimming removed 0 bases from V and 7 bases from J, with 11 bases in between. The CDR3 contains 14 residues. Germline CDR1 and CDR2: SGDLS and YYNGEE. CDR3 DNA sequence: TGTGCCAGCAGCGTAGGGAGGGTTGGGAATGAGCAGTTCTTC. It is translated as CASSVGRVGNEQFF.

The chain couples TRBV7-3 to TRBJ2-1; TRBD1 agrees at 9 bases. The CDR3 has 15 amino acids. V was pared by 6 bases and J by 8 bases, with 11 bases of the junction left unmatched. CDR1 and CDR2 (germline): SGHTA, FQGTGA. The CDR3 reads CASSLMGTGMDEQFF. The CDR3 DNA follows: TGTGCCAGCAGTCTTATGGGGACAGGGATGGATGAGCAGTTCTTC.